The subject of this entry is one T cell receptor beta chain. Assay: immunoSEQ multiplex PCR; the TCRdb copy retains only in-frame clones and omits some. In the table there are about 49,000 clones, about 96% of which are singletons. This entry belongs to a study of T cells in tuberculosis. The germline V and J ends were trimmed by 6 bases and 9 bases, with 15 bases remaining between them. This CDR3 is built from 13 residues. Germline CDR1 SNHLY, CDR2 FYNNEI. Specified time point: new active TB diagnosis, blood taken before or within 7 days of starting treatment. The origin of this receptor is an adult with tuberculosis. V usage is TRBV2 and J usage is TRBJ2-1; D is undetermined. The sequenced sample was PBMCs, obtained at tuberculosis diagnosis. The CDR3, as DNA: TGTGCCAGCAGGGCCCCCGGTGGGCCTGAGCAGTTCTTC. This sequence encodes CASRAPGGPEQFF.